This TCR beta chain was sequenced for a study of response to subunit inactivated influenza vaccine. Whole-study findings and limits: Authors suggested few new T cells are recruited by each seasonal influenza vaccination.

This clonotype has a count of ten or more. The antigen remains undetermined. Germline V gene sequence: CDR1 SGHRS, CDR2 YFSETQ. CDR3 size: 10 residues. Trimming took off 4 bases at V and 6 bases at J, with 2 bases between the two ends. From the RT-PCR reads, TCRdb called clonotypes with MiXCR, one entry per CDR3 protein. This table has about 520,000 distinct CDR3 sequences, approximately 7.7% appearing once. J is TRBJ1-5 and V is TRBV5-1; D remains ambiguous. The TCR originated in a man between 50 and 75 years old who received an inactivated influenza vaccine. Sequenced material: PBMCs from blood, taken about 23 months after vaccination. The CDR3 protein is CASSGQPQHF. In nucleotides, the CDR3 is TGCGCCAGCAGCGGTCAGCCCCAGCATTTT.